This record concerns one T cell receptor beta chain sequence. Patients of the Seattle cohort, enrolled during active infection, were followed longitudinally. This specimen belongs to a study of blood T cell repertoires in COVID-19. For the study at large: COVID-19 samples from acute and convalescent phases originated in the United States, Italy and Spain. The cDNA or gDNA used as material had been derived from T cells, B-cell-depleted T cells, or PBMCs.

The CDR3 is made up of 13 amino acids. The V end was cut by 6 bases, the J end by 0 bases, with 6 bases between. Original methodology: Reference gene primers were amplified, and this amplification served to estimate nucleated cell counts. This table comes from immunoSEQ multiplex PCR, and its TCRdb copy is limited to in-frame clones, with some not included. V, J and clone size are those of that table, while D and trimming were read from the DNA. The table lists 250,000 to 300,000 clones, 86% of them singletons, with around 13% in the top ten. The sequence derives from a woman aged 70-85 years with COVID-19, enrolled during active disease. Sample: peripheral blood. The chain joins TRBV12-3 or TRBV12-4 to TRBJ1-5, with TRBD1 as a possible D gene (5 bases). CDR3 sequence reads: CASRGDSNQPQHF. The CDR3 DNA is TGTGCCAGCAGAGGGGATAGCAATCAGCCCCAGCATTTT.